The rows below give T cell receptor beta chains drawn from one sample of a study of CD8 T cells in ankylosing spondylitis. Each CDR3 protein gets one entry after TCRdb re-called the 5' RACE reads with MiXCR. The sample contains 200,000 to 300,000 distinct CDR3 sequences, around 25% of which appear only once. Source material: blood, either unsorted or a sorted T cell fraction (not recorded which). Source of these receptors: a male donor with ankylosing spondylitis or in good health (not recorded which). Each CDR3 is given with its conserved first and last residue. The order of the fields is J gene, V gene, CDR3 protein.

j_call: TRBJ2-1; v_call: TRBV20-1; cdr3_aa: CSAPTSGGADEQFF
j_call: TRBJ2-1; v_call: TRBV13; cdr3_aa: CASSPTGTGGYEQFF
j_call: TRBJ2-1; v_call: TRBV10-3; cdr3_aa: CAISESQPGVYNEQFF
j_call: TRBJ2-4; v_call: TRBV12-3/TRBV12-4; cdr3_aa: CASSLAYGTKEYF
j_call: TRBJ1-2; v_call: TRBV10-3; cdr3_aa: CAISESAGTYGYTF
j_call: TRBJ2-1; v_call: TRBV4-2; cdr3_aa: CASSQEVVVATTYNEQFF
j_call: TRBJ2-2; v_call: TRBV18; cdr3_aa: CASSPVREAGELFF
j_call: TRBJ2-2; v_call: TRBV28; cdr3_aa: CASSLSRGSGELFF
j_call: TRBJ2-7; v_call: TRBV15; cdr3_aa: CATSSQQGYEQYF
j_call: TRBJ1-5; v_call: TRBV6-5; cdr3_aa: CASSSQGLRHPQHF
j_call: TRBJ1-2; v_call: TRBV5-6; cdr3_aa: CASSWDSGKGNGYTF
j_call: TRBJ2-5; v_call: TRBV6-5; cdr3_aa: CASSLGTGGETQYF
j_call: TRBJ1-4; v_call: TRBV12-3/TRBV12-4; cdr3_aa: CASSLTWDKLFF
j_call: TRBJ2-7; v_call: TRBV6-5; cdr3_aa: CASSSPQAYEQYF
j_call: TRBJ2-3; v_call: TRBV6-5; cdr3_aa: CACSSPTSVHTQYF
j_call: TRBJ2-2; v_call: TRBV7-7; cdr3_aa: CASSPGTNTGELFF
j_call: TRBJ2-3; v_call: TRBV12-3/TRBV12-4; cdr3_aa: CASSPQGAEDTQYF
j_call: TRBJ2-3; v_call: TRBV20-1; cdr3_aa: CSARGLARSTDTQYF
j_call: TRBJ2-1; v_call: TRBV5-5; cdr3_aa: CESSPSGGNYNEQFF
j_call: TRBJ2-1; v_call: TRBV9; cdr3_aa: CASSVVGGLSDEQFF
j_call: TRBJ2-3; v_call: TRBV29-1; cdr3_aa: CSVKQGGLALRGDTQYF
j_call: TRBJ1-2; v_call: TRBV28; cdr3_aa: CASSPDRIDGYTF
j_call: TRBJ1-6; v_call: TRBV12-3/TRBV12-4; cdr3_aa: CASSFGQMGSPLHF
j_call: TRBJ2-1; v_call: TRBV12-3/TRBV12-4; cdr3_aa: CASTAGQGTYNEQFF
j_call: TRBJ1-5; v_call: TRBV28; cdr3_aa: CASSSGTARLHQPQHF
j_call: TRBJ2-5; v_call: TRBV5-1; cdr3_aa: CASSMGQGHQETQYF
j_call: TRBJ2-7; v_call: TRBV20-1; cdr3_aa: CSARPAGFSYEQYF
j_call: TRBJ2-5; v_call: TRBV20-1; cdr3_aa: CSAQERGTQYF
j_call: TRBJ1-3; v_call: TRBV4-2; cdr3_aa: CASSDPGGEGNTIYF
j_call: TRBJ2-7; v_call: TRBV7-3; cdr3_aa: CASSLDLWSSYEQYF
j_call: TRBJ2-7; v_call: TRBV12-3/TRBV12-4; cdr3_aa: CASSLAAKQYF
j_call: TRBJ2-7; v_call: TRBV29-1; cdr3_aa: CSVEGSASGETSEQYF
j_call: TRBJ1-3; v_call: TRBV7-8; cdr3_aa: CASRVGQISSSSGNTIYF
j_call: TRBJ2-3; v_call: TRBV5-1; cdr3_aa: CASSGPGLKADTQYF
j_call: TRBJ2-5; v_call: TRBV29-1; cdr3_aa: CSVGSGGRQETQYF
j_call: TRBJ1-6; v_call: TRBV5-1; cdr3_aa: CASSSGQHYNSPLHF
j_call: TRBJ2-7; v_call: TRBV5-1; cdr3_aa: CASSLLAGEQYF
j_call: TRBJ2-1; v_call: TRBV7-8; cdr3_aa: CASSAYRDRGRYEQFF
j_call: TRBJ2-2; v_call: TRBV20-1; cdr3_aa: CSASYGGRAGELFF
j_call: TRBJ1-1; v_call: TRBV20-1; cdr3_aa: CSARRGRRTVNTEAFF
j_call: TRBJ1-5; v_call: TRBV28; cdr3_aa: CASSSYRYSNQPQHF
j_call: TRBJ2-1; v_call: TRBV10-3; cdr3_aa: CAISPDSSSYNEQFF
j_call: TRBJ2-7; v_call: TRBV12-3/TRBV12-4; cdr3_aa: CASALAGGLNYEQYF
j_call: TRBJ2-3; v_call: TRBV20-1; cdr3_aa: CSARQGAPDTQYF
j_call: TRBJ2-7; v_call: TRBV6-6; cdr3_aa: CASRFGGEQYF
j_call: TRBJ2-3; v_call: TRBV12-3/TRBV12-4; cdr3_aa: CASSFTSADTQYF
j_call: TRBJ2-1; v_call: TRBV2; cdr3_aa: CASSGQGRYNEQFF
j_call: TRBJ1-3; v_call: TRBV14; cdr3_aa: CASSLGGNTIYF
j_call: TRBJ2-7; v_call: TRBV11-2; cdr3_aa: CASSLEGAGSHEQYF
j_call: TRBJ1-1; v_call: TRBV20-1; cdr3_aa: CSAPTGGRGRNTEAFF
j_call: TRBJ2-1; v_call: TRBV20-1; cdr3_aa: CSAYRDPYNEQFF
j_call: TRBJ2-1; v_call: TRBV11-2; cdr3_aa: CASSPTKGGQGSYNEQFF
j_call: TRBJ2-3; v_call: TRBV12-2; cdr3_aa: CASRLKRGATDTQYF